The 3 T cell receptor beta chains presented below share a single source sample, sequenced in a study of beta chain features in type 1 diabetes. Expressed TCRB transcripts were sequenced after all isolated RNA was converted to cDNA. Some clones are missing from TCRdb's copy, which holds only in-frame ones; the method was immunoSEQ multiplex PCR. Counted here are approximately 600,000 clones, around an eighth occurring once; the ten biggest clones make up around 0.12%. For these TCRs, the target antigens are not known. General study findings and limits: Moderate yet significant TCRB CDR3 shortening was seen in Type 1 diabetes patients in all four CD4+ subsets.

What was sequenced was naive CD4+ T cells from blood. These TCRs come from a man aged 30-40 years with type 1 diabetes.

The rearrangement joins TRBV4-3 to TRBJ1-4; D is unclear. The germline V gene encodes CDR1 LGHNA and CDR2 YSLEER. The CDR3 has 20 amino acids. Trimming took 4 bases from V and 2 from J, leaving 26 bases between them. CDR3 region: CASSPTRYGGSATTNEKLFF. DNA of the CDR3: TGCGCCAGCAGCCCGACTCGCTATGGTGGGTCCGCCACCACTAATGAAAAACTGTTTTTT.

This chain uses TRBV4-2 with TRBJ1-6; possible D gene TRBD1, 5 bases. The germline V gene encodes CDR1 LGHNA and CDR2 YNFKEQ. Trimming left V 1 base short and J 8 bases short, with 9 bases between. This CDR3 spans 14 amino acids. CDR3 sequence (DNA): TGTGCCAGCAGCCAAGGACAGATTGATTCACCCCTCCACTTT. Protein: CASSQGQIDSPLHF.

This clone was seen only a few times. The rearrangement joins TRBV7-9 to TRBJ1-1; no clear D gene. From germline, CDR1 is SEHNR and CDR2 FQNEAQ (reference sequence). The CDR3 has 14 amino acids. The V and J ends lost 1 base and 3 bases respectively, with 9 bases between them. The CDR3 is CASSLDGYDTEAFF. The CDR3 DNA reads TGTGCCAGCAGCTTAGATGGTTATGACACTGAAGCTTTCTTT.